The rows below give T cell receptor beta chains drawn from one sample of a study of glioma-infiltrating T cells. Each CDR3 protein is one row after TCRdb ran MiXCR on the multiplex PCR reads. This sample carries approximately 93,000 distinct CDR3 sequences, about 37% of them seen once, and the ten largest clones take roughly two fifths. Sequences were obtained from glioma tissue, nonneoplastic brain tissue, or PBMCs (not recorded which). The receptors originated from a human donor with low-grade glioma or glioblastoma, undergoing nonglioma brain surgery, or in good health (not recorded which). The CDR3 runs from the conserved cysteine through the conserved F or W. The D gene is left open where the match is weak. Only some rows state a clone size, as once, few, many or a class for expanded clones.

clone_size: many
cdr3_length: 16
j_call: TRBJ1-2
d_call: TRBD1
v_call: TRBV10-3
cdr3_nt: TGTGCCATCAGTGGAGTAACCGGGACAGGAAACTATGGCTACACCTTC
cdr3_aa: CAISGVTGTGNYGYTF

clone_size: NA
cdr3_length: 16
j_call: TRBJ2-3
d_call: NA
v_call: TRBV28
cdr3_nt: TGTGCCAGCAGCTTAAGGGGACAACCCAGGTCCGATACGCAGTATTTT
cdr3_aa: CASSLRGQPRSDTQYF

clone_size: many
cdr3_length: 14
j_call: TRBJ2-7
d_call: NA
v_call: TRBV2
cdr3_nt: TGTGCCAGCAGTGAACCGTCCACCATCTACGAGCAGTACTTC
cdr3_aa: CASSEPSTIYEQYF

clone_size: many
cdr3_length: 13
j_call: TRBJ2-5
d_call: NA
v_call: TRBV24-1
cdr3_nt: TGTGCCACCTCCTCCCGGGGGGCGGAGACCCAGTACTTC
cdr3_aa: CATSSRGAETQYF

clone_size: many
cdr3_length: 11
j_call: TRBJ2-1
d_call: NA
v_call: TRBV20-1
cdr3_nt: TGCAGTGCTCCCGGTTGGAATGAGCAGTTCTTC
cdr3_aa: CSAPGWNEQFF

clone_size: NA
cdr3_length: 15
j_call: TRBJ2-7
d_call: TRBD1
v_call: TRBV15
cdr3_nt: TGTGTCACCAGCAGAGGGACTGGGACAGGCAGCGAGCAGTACTTT
cdr3_aa: CVTSRGTGTGSEQYF

clone_size: few
cdr3_length: 14
j_call: TRBJ1-2
d_call: TRBD1
v_call: TRBV29-1
cdr3_nt: TGCAGCGTTGTGGGGAGACAGGGATTTTTTGGCTACACCTTC
cdr3_aa: CSVVGRQGFFGYTF

clone_size: many
cdr3_length: 13
j_call: TRBJ1-1
d_call: TRBD1
v_call: TRBV29-1
cdr3_nt: TGCAGCGTACAGACTACAGGGGTAACTGAAGCTTTCTTT
cdr3_aa: CSVQTTGVTEAFF

clone_size: NA
cdr3_length: 15
j_call: TRBJ2-1
d_call: TRBD1
v_call: TRBV6-5
cdr3_nt: TGTGCCACCATACGAGTCGGGACAGGGGACAATGAGCAGTTCTTC
cdr3_aa: CATIRVGTGDNEQFF

clone_size: many
cdr3_length: 14
j_call: TRBJ2-3
d_call: TRBD1
v_call: TRBV6-1
cdr3_nt: TGTGCCAGCAGCCCGGGACAGGGGGCAGATACGCAGTATTTT
cdr3_aa: CASSPGQGADTQYF

clone_size: NA
cdr3_length: 15
j_call: TRBJ2-5
d_call: TRBD2
v_call: TRBV10-1
cdr3_nt: TGCGCCAGCAGTGAGGCGGGGGGGATCCAAGAGACCCAGGACTTC
cdr3_aa: CASSEAGGIQETQDF

clone_size: many
cdr3_length: 16
j_call: TRBJ2-5
d_call: NA
v_call: TRBV11-2
cdr3_nt: TGTGCCAGCAGCTTGTCCGCCCACCCCAGCCAAGAGACCCAGTACTTC
cdr3_aa: CASSLSAHPSQETQYF

clone_size: many
cdr3_length: 14
j_call: TRBJ1-2
d_call: TRBD1
v_call: TRBV19
cdr3_nt: TGTGCCACTTCGGCCAGGGGGCAGCACTATGGCTACACCTTC
cdr3_aa: CATSARGQHYGYTF

clone_size: once
cdr3_length: 14
j_call: TRBJ2-1
d_call: TRBD1
v_call: TRBV3-1
cdr3_nt: TGTGCCAGCACAACAGGGGGGAGATACAATGAGCAGTTCTTC
cdr3_aa: CASTTGGRYNEQFF

clone_size: many
cdr3_length: 15
j_call: TRBJ1-5
d_call: TRBD1
v_call: TRBV4-1
cdr3_nt: TGCGCCAGCAGCCACGGTCCCGGGACAGTTCAGCCCCAGCATTTT
cdr3_aa: CASSHGPGTVQPQHF

clone_size: many
cdr3_length: 15
j_call: TRBJ2-5
d_call: NA
v_call: TRBV2
cdr3_nt: TGTGCCAGCAGTTCTGTCCGGCAGCCGCGAGAGACCCAGTACTTC
cdr3_aa: CASSSVRQPRETQYF

clone_size: many
cdr3_length: 15
j_call: TRBJ2-7
d_call: NA
v_call: TRBV4-3
cdr3_nt: TGCGCCAGCAGCCAAGATCCACAGGATCTAGACGAGCAGTACTTC
cdr3_aa: CASSQDPQDLDEQYF

clone_size: many
cdr3_length: 17
j_call: TRBJ2-1
d_call: TRBD2
v_call: TRBV6-2/TRBV6-3
cdr3_nt: TGTGCCAGCAGTTCCACTAGCGGGAAGGGCGCCTACAATGAGCAGTTCTTC
cdr3_aa: CASSSTSGKGAYNEQFF

clone_size: NA
cdr3_length: 13
j_call: TRBJ1-2
d_call: TRBD1
v_call: TRBV5-4
cdr3_nt: TGTGCCAGCAGCGCGGCGACAGGGGATGGCTACACCTTC
cdr3_aa: CASSAATGDGYTF

clone_size: NA
cdr3_length: 15
j_call: TRBJ2-7
d_call: TRBD2
v_call: TRBV12-3/TRBV12-4
cdr3_nt: TGTGCCAGCAGTCCGGGACTAGCGGGGTCCTACGAGCAGTACTTC
cdr3_aa: CASSPGLAGSYEQYF

clone_size: many
cdr3_length: 14
j_call: TRBJ1-6
d_call: TRBD1
v_call: TRBV10-3
cdr3_nt: TGTGCCATCAAGGAACAGGGGGCGTCTTCACCCCTCCACTTT
cdr3_aa: CAIKEQGASSPLHF

clone_size: many
cdr3_length: 18
j_call: TRBJ2-1
d_call: NA
v_call: TRBV24-1
cdr3_nt: TGTGCCACCAGTGATTTTCAGGACAGCACCGTCTCCTACAATGAGCAGTTCTTC
cdr3_aa: CATSDFQDSTVSYNEQFF

clone_size: many
cdr3_length: 15
j_call: TRBJ2-1
d_call: TRBD2
v_call: TRBV7-3
cdr3_nt: TGTGCCAGCAGTTACCGGGGTAGCGGGAACAATGAGCAGTTCTTC
cdr3_aa: CASSYRGSGNNEQFF

clone_size: many
cdr3_length: 14
j_call: TRBJ2-7
d_call: NA
v_call: TRBV4-1
cdr3_nt: TGCGCCAGCAGCCAAGGAGAGAAAGTCTACGAGCAGTACTTC
cdr3_aa: CASSQGEKVYEQYF

clone_size: few
cdr3_length: 16
j_call: TRBJ2-1
d_call: TRBD2
v_call: TRBV7-3
cdr3_nt: TGTGCCAGCAGCTTAAGGACTAGCGGGAGGTCCAATGAGCAGTTCTTC
cdr3_aa: CASSLRTSGRSNEQFF

clone_size: many
cdr3_length: 19
j_call: TRBJ2-1
d_call: NA
v_call: TRBV24-1
cdr3_nt: TGTGCCACCAGTGATTCCGATTTAGAAGTTGTCATAAGATACAATGAGCAGTTCTTC
cdr3_aa: CATSDSDLEVVIRYNEQFF